This TCR beta chain was documented in a study of lung T cells in sarcoidosis with Löfgren's syndrome. Overall study: Sarcoidosis features CD4+ T cell accumulation in bronchoalveolar lavage fluid.

Each CDR3 protein gets one entry after TCRdb re-called the reads with MiXCR. The sample holds about 19,000 distinct CDR3 sequences, approximately 22% seen once. Source material: CD4+ T cells from bronchoalveolar lavage. The sequence was collected from a human donor with sarcoidosis (Löfgren's syndrome or another form), or a control subject (not recorded which).

In nucleotides, the CDR3 is TGCGCCAGCAGTTCACAGGGGGCAAGCTCCTACAATGAGCAGTTCTTC. Translated, it gives CASSSQGASSYNEQFF. V gene TRBV5-1 combines with J gene TRBJ2-1; 9 nucleotides line up with TRBD1. Trimming cost V 5 bases and J 0 bases; bases outside gene matches: 6. Germline V gives CDR1 SGHRS, CDR2 YFSETQ. This CDR3 has 16 residues.